The 31 T cell receptor beta chains in this list originate from one sample, sequenced in a study of T cell responses to AZD1222 COVID-19 vaccine (dated by TCRdb to the early 2020s). The time point label, as the study defines it: baseline before first vaccination. Libraries came from the immunoSEQ multiplex PCR assay. Imported from immuneACCESS, the table was reduced by TCRdb to in-frame sequences with V and J called. These copies leave out some clones; in studies compared against another copy, an unresolved V gene accounts for under half, and the cause of the remainder is not known. For this sample there are 120,000 to 150,000 clones; around 91% appear just once. Of the sample, around 5% is held by the ten largest clones. Specimen: peripheral blood, collected on day 0 of AZD1222 vaccination. These receptors were collected from an adult in good health.

The chain links TRBV7-9 to TRBJ2-2; 12 nucleotides agree with TRBD2. Germline assignment: CDR1 SEHNR and CDR2 FQNEAQ (reference sequence). This CDR3 has 15 amino acids. V was clipped by 5 bases and J by 7 bases; unmatched bases: 5. This chain's CDR3 is CASSRLAGDGGELFF. The CDR3 nucleotides read TGTGCCAGCAGCCGACTAGCGGGAGATGGCGGGGAGCTGTTTTTT.

The chain uses TRBV5-5 and TRBJ1-2; 7 bases agree with TRBD1. The germline CDR1 and CDR2 sequences are SGHKS and YYEKEE (reference sequence). The CDR3 totals 17 residues. V lost 3 bases, J lost 5 bases, and 16 bases stayed unmatched. CDR3 in DNA: TGTGCCAGCAGCTGGACGCCTAAAGGGACAGCCAGATATGGCTACACCTTC. Protein: CASSWTPKGTARYGYTF.

This chain joins TRBV28 and TRBJ2-1; TRBD1 might be the D (5 bases). Germline V gives CDR1 MDHEN, CDR2 SYDVKM. The CDR3 has 14 residues. Trimming cost V 10 bases and J 0 bases, with 13 bases left between them. The DNA for the CDR3 is TGTGCCACCGACCGGACAAACTCCTACAATGAGCAGTTCTTC. This sequence encodes CATDRTNSYNEQFF.

This chain uses TRBV6-4 with TRBJ1-6; 7 bases line up with TRBD1. The CDR3 is 17 amino acids. Germline V gene data show CDR1 as MRHNA and CDR2 as SNTAGT. V trimming: 6 bases; J trimming: 6 bases; junction bases outside the gene matches: 14. The CDR3 region is CASRAGTQKGANSPLHF. The CDR3 region has the DNA TGTGCCAGCAGAGCCGGGACACAAAAGGGGGCTAATTCACCCCTCCACTTT.

The chain links TRBV10-3 to TRBJ2-7, with unresolved D. Trimming cost V 0 bases and J 3 bases, with 6 bases left between them. Per germline, CDR1 ENHRY and CDR2 SYGVKD. CDR3 length: 13 residues. CDR3 sequence: CAISESYSYEQYF. CDR3 coding DNA: TGTGCCATCAGTGAGTCGTACAGCTACGAGCAGTACTTC.

This clone was recorded once. The chain recombines TRBV28 with TRBJ1-6; the D gene is possibly TRBD1 (5 bases). V dropped 5 bases and J dropped 5 bases, with 16 bases sitting between them. This CDR3 contains 16 residues. Per the germline V gene, CDR1 is MDHEN and CDR2 is SYDVKM. The CDR3 reads CASSRRGSWDNSPLHF. CDR3 nucleotides: TGTGCCAGCAGTCGCCGGGGCTCATGGGATAATTCACCCCTCCACTTT.

CDR3: CASSGPGNTIYF. The CDR3 DNA is TGTGCCAGTTCGGGACCTGGAAACACCATATATTTT. The rearrangement joins TRBV28 to TRBJ1-3, with D perhaps TRBD1 (5 bases). The length of the CDR3 is 12 residues. Trimming left V 9 bases short and J 2 bases short, with 8 bases between. In germline, CDR1 is MDHEN, CDR2 SYDVKM. The entire variable domain, with the rest obtained from reference TRBV28 and TRBJ1-3, is as follows: DVKVTQSSRYLVKRTGEKVFLECVQDMDHENMFWYRQDPGLGLRLIYFSYDVKMKEKGDIPEGYSVSREKKERFSLILESASTNQTSMYLCASSGPGNTIYFGEGSWLTVV.

A single count supports this clone. At the DNA level, this CDR3 is encoded by other sequences in the same sample as well. The chain is built from TRBV24-1 and TRBJ2-3; D perhaps matches TRBD1 (6 bases). The CDR3 length is 14 residues. CDR1 and CDR2 (germline): KGHDR, SFDVKD. The V end was cut by 0 bases, the J end by 3 bases, with 6 bases between. The CDR3 sequence is CATSDLQGTDTQYF. CDR3 in DNA: TGTGCCACCAGTGATTTGCAGGGGACAGATACGCAGTATTTT.

In its sample, this clone was seen a few times. The V and J genes are TRBV27 and TRBJ1-4; 7 bases match TRBD1. The CDR3 spans 14 residues. Germline CDR1 reads MNHEY; CDR2 reads SMNVEV (reference sequence). V was clipped by 4 bases and J by 15 bases; unmatched bases: 14. The CDR3 DNA is TGTGCCAGCAGTTCCTCGACAGGGCACCGAAGAATGTTTTTT. Translation gives CASSSSTGHRRMFF.

V usage is TRBV27 and J usage is TRBJ2-1, with TRBD2 matching 7 bases. Per germline, CDR1 MNHEY and CDR2 SMNVEV (reference sequence). J was trimmed by 0 bases and V by 2 bases; bases with no gene match: 10. The length of the CDR3 is 18 residues. DNA of the CDR3: TGTGCCAGCAGTTTACTGGGACTACACGGAGACTCCTACAATGAGCAGTTCTTC. This encodes CASSLLGLHGDSYNEQFF.

This chain links TRBV19 with TRBJ2-2, with a weak D call TRBD2 (6 bases). Germline CDR1 and CDR2: LNHDA and SQIVND (reference sequence). The CDR3 consists of 15 residues. Trimming pared 5 bases from V and 6 bases from J, leaving 16 bases between. CDR3 region: CASSGWARDPGELFF. CDR3 in DNA: TGTGCCAGTAGTGGCTGGGCGCGGGATCCCGGGGAGCTGTTTTTT.

This clone was picked up one time. The V call is TRBV19, the J call TRBJ1-1; D may be TRBD1 (6 bases). CDR1 is LNHDA and CDR2 is SQIVND in the germline V gene (reference sequence). The CDR3 loop spans 13 amino acids. The V end lost 8 bases, the J end lost 4 bases, and 14 bases lay between the germline ends. DNA for the CDR3: TGTGCCAGTTCTCCAGGGGTGATCACTGAAGCTTTCTTT. As protein: CASSPGVITEAFF.

CDR3 DNA: TGCGCCAGCAGCTTGGGTGGGCTAGAGACCCAGTACTTC. It specifies CASSLGGLETQYF. The V gene is TRBV5-1, the J gene TRBJ2-5; D ambiguous. Germline assignment: CDR1 SGHRS and CDR2 YFSETQ. This CDR3 spans 13 amino acids. Trimming pared 0 bases from V and 4 bases from J, leaving 7 bases between.

This clone was detected only a few times. The chain uses TRBV19 and TRBJ1-5; 9 bases agree with TRBD1. Germline-derived CDR1 and CDR2 are LNHDA and SQIVND (reference sequence). The CDR3 is 16 amino acids. The V segment lost 4 bases and the J segment 0 bases; nucleotides outside the gene matches: 4. In DNA, the CDR3 is TGTGCCAGTAGTACACAGGGGGCAAATAGCAATCAGCCCCAGCATTTT. Translated, it gives CASSTQGANSNQPQHF.

This chain connects TRBV7-2 to TRBJ1-2; 12 nucleotides agree with TRBD1. V shed 0 bases and J 7 bases; nucleotides not matched to a gene: 3. The CDR3 spans 15 residues. Per germline, CDR1 SGHTA and CDR2 FQGNSA. Written as DNA, the CDR3 is TGTGCCAGCAGCTTAGCGGGACAGGGGGCGAGTGGCTACACCTTC. This translates into CASSLAGQGASGYTF. Full variable domain (rest looked up from reference TRBV7-2 and TRBJ1-2): GAGVSQSPSNKVTEKGKDVELRCDPISGHTALYWYRQSLGQGLEFLIYFQGNSAPDKSGLPSDRFSAERTGGSVSTLTIQRTQQEDSAVYLCASSLAGQGASGYTFGSGTRLTVV.

The chain carries TRBV3-1 (or the pseudogene TRBV3-2) and TRBJ2-7; D possibly corresponds to TRBD2 (6 bases). Germline lookup yields CDR1 LGHDT and CDR2 YNNKEL (reference sequence). With 3 bases removed from V and 2 bases from J, the gap between germline ends came to 14 bases. This CDR3 has 15 residues. CDR3 bases: TGTGCCAGCAGCCATATCGCTAGCGCTACCTACGAGCAGTACTTC. It codes for CASSHIASATYEQYF.

The rearrangement links TRBV12-3 or TRBV12-4 to TRBJ1-1; D is undetermined. The V gene lost 2 bases and the J gene lost 0 bases, with 4 bases spanning the gap. CDR3 length: 13 residues. CDR3 region: CASSLTLNTEAFF. CDR3 nucleotide sequence: TGTGCCAGCAGTTTAACCTTGAACACTGAAGCTTTCTTT.

The chain employs TRBV5-1 and TRBJ1-3, with 7 positions matching TRBD1. Germline trimming cut 7 bases from V and 0 bases from J; bases unmatched to any gene: 10. The CDR3 is 16 residues long. CDR1 is SGHRS, CDR2 YFSETQ, per germline. The CDR3 loop reads CASALTGTYSGNTIYF. For the CDR3, the DNA is TGCGCCAGCGCCCTGACAGGGACGTACTCTGGAAACACCATATATTTT.

This chain uses TRBV5-8 with TRBJ2-5, with 9 bases lining up with TRBD1. CDR1 is SGHTS, CDR2 YDEGEE, per germline. Losses at the gene ends were 4 bases for V and 5 bases for J; bases not matched to a gene: 9. This CDR3 has 15 residues. The CDR3 reads CASSRGQGGRETQYF. The CDR3 DNA reads TGTGCCAGCAGCCGGGGACAGGGCGGACGGGAGACCCAGTACTTC. Variable domain in full (rest from reference TRBV5-8 and TRBJ2-5): EAGVTQSPTHLIKTRGQQATLRCSPISGHTSVYWYQQALGLGLQFLLWYDEGEERNRGNFPPRFSGRQFPNYSSELNVNALELEDSALYLCASSRGQGGRETQYFGPGTRLLVL.

This clone was recorded only once. The CDR3 DNA follows: TGTGCCAGCAGTTACTCGACGGACACCAGTTCACCCCTCCACTTT. Amino acid sequence: CASSYSTDTSSPLHF. The chain is built from TRBV6-5 and TRBJ1-6; a weak D match, TRBD1 (5 bases). The CDR3 length is 15 residues. Germline CDR1 and CDR2: MNHEY and SVGAGI. Trimming removed 0 bases at V and 9 bases at J, with 12 bases between.

The chain combines TRBV9 with TRBJ2-3; a weak D match, TRBD1 (6 bases). The CDR3 is 13 residues long. Germline V lookup: CDR1 SGDLS, CDR2 YYNGEE. Trimming removed 4 bases from V and 6 bases from J, with 12 bases in between. The CDR3 DNA is TGTGCCAGCAGCCTCCAAAGGGGGGATACGCAGTATTTT. This translates into CASSLQRGDTQYF. The complete variable domain, with remaining parts taken from reference TRBV9 and TRBJ2-3, reads DSGVTQTPKHLITATGQRVTLRCSPRSGDLSVYWYQQSLDQGLQFLIQYYNGEERAKGNILERFSAQQFPDLHSELNLSSLELGDSALYFCASSLQRGDTQYFGPGTRLTVL.

The V gene is TRBV27, the J gene TRBJ1-4; D unresolved. Trimming removed 10 bases from V and 4 bases from J, with 10 bases in between. The germline gives CDR1 MNHEY, CDR2 SMNVEV (reference sequence). The CDR3 consists of 12 residues. The CDR3 loop is CAKSPYNEKLFF. CDR3 nucleotide sequence: TGTGCCAAATCACCGTATAATGAAAAACTGTTTTTT.

This clone was recorded only once. V and J are TRBV4-2 and TRBJ2-1; 7 bases align to TRBD1. CDR1 and CDR2 from the germline V gene are LGHNA and YNFKEQ. Germline trimming cut 8 bases from V and 4 bases from J; bases unmatched to any gene: 5. The CDR3 is made up of 13 amino acids. CDR3 region: CASGQELYNEQFF. CDR3 nucleotide sequence: TGTGCCAGCGGACAGGAGCTTTACAATGAGCAGTTCTTC.

The chain uses TRBV27 and TRBJ2-1, with D tentatively TRBD2 (6 bases). V was trimmed by 2 bases and J by 4 bases, leaving 12 bases between them. Germline V gives CDR1 MNHEY, CDR2 SMNVEV (reference sequence). The CDR3 runs 15 residues. The CDR3 loop is CASSLGGRLYNEQFF. The DNA for the CDR3 is TGTGCCAGCAGTTTAGGAGGGAGGTTATACAATGAGCAGTTCTTC.

The J gene is TRBJ2-1, the V gene TRBV27, with TRBD2 identical over 10 bases. The CDR3 has 14 residues. CDR1 is MNHEY, CDR2 SMNVEV, per germline (reference sequence). V lost 5 bases to trimming and J lost 7 bases; unmatched junction nucleotides: 5. DNA for the CDR3: TGTGCCAGCAGTACCGGACTAGCGGTTAATGAGCAGTTCTTC. Translating gives CASSTGLAVNEQFF.

The sample holds one count of this clone. The chain joins TRBV6-2 or TRBV6-3 to TRBJ2-3; D ambiguous. The V end was cut by 6 bases, the J end by 1 base, with 11 bases between. CDR1 MNHEY and CDR2 SVGEGT come from the germline V gene. This CDR3 is built from 14 residues. The CDR3 sequence: CASSLIRRTDTQYF. The DNA of the CDR3 is TGTGCCAGCAGCCTTATTCGCCGCACAGATACGCAGTATTTT.

V and J are TRBV4-3 and TRBJ1-1; D is unresolved. Germline CDR1 is LGHNA and CDR2 is YSLEER. The ends were cut back, 0 bases at V and 0 bases at J, with 14 bases in the middle. The CDR3 covers 17 residues. The CDR3 is CASSQEQFGLMNTEAFF. DNA of the CDR3: TGCGCCAGCAGCCAAGAACAATTCGGACTCATGAACACTGAAGCTTTCTTT.

This chain uses TRBV19 with TRBJ1-3; D is uncertain. The CDR3 totals 12 residues. The germline V gene has CDR1 LNHDA and CDR2 SQIVND (reference sequence). V lost 6 bases to trimming and J lost 0 bases, with 3 bases between them. The CDR3: CASSLSGNTIYF. CDR3 nucleotide sequence: TGTGCCAGTAGCCTCTCTGGAAACACCATATATTTT.

This clone has just one count. In DNA form, the CDR3 reads TGTGCCAGCAGCTGGGGGGCCCACGGTGACTATGGCTACACCTTC. This translates into CASSWGAHGDYGYTF. This chain connects TRBV28 to TRBJ1-2, with D possibly TRBD1 on 6 matching bases. Trimming took 6 bases from V and 3 from J, leaving 17 bases between them. Germline CDR1 reads MDHEN; CDR2 reads SYDVKM. This CDR3 is built from 15 residues.

This clone was seen only once. The V gene is TRBV15, the J gene TRBJ1-2; D gene uncertain. The CDR3 is 15 amino acids. CDR1 and CDR2 (germline): LNHNV, YYDKDF (reference sequence). V was trimmed by 0 bases and J by 3 bases, leaving 11 bases between them. This chain's CDR3 is CATSRDPYSHYGYTF. The CDR3 bases are TGTGCCACCAGCAGAGATCCGTACAGCCACTATGGCTACACCTTC.

This chain uses TRBV5-5 with TRBJ2-2; 7 bases fit TRBD2. The CDR3 runs 14 residues. Per the germline V gene, CDR1 is SGHKS and CDR2 is YYEKEE (reference sequence). The junction had 1 base not matched to a gene; V was cut back by 5 bases and J by 0 bases. Written as DNA, the CDR3 is TGTGCCAGCAGACTAGCGACGAACACCGGGGAGCTGTTTTTT. This encodes CASRLATNTGELFF.